The entry below describes one TCR beta chain. What it binds is not known. From the 5' RACE reads, TCRdb called clonotypes with MiXCR, one entry per CDR3 protein. The top ten clones hold around 12% of a sample with 350,000 to 500,000 distinct CDR3 sequences, less than 25% of them seen once. The source of the sample is a study of T-cell memory formation after mild COVID-19. Overall study: TCR clusters were mostly confined to one donor each.

The study, taken as a whole, reports: Pre-infection memory showed some responding clones, and this suggested that cross-reactive memory joined.

Germline CDR1 and CDR2: SGHRS and YFSETQ. The junction had 7 bases not matched to a gene; V was cut back by 3 bases and J by 1 base. There are 16 residues in the CDR3. The sample consisted of PBMCs or a T cell subset sorted from them (not recorded which). The rearrangement joins TRBV5-1 to TRBJ1-1, with TRBD1 identical over 9 bases. The TCR sequence derives from an adult woman who had mild COVID-19 (a few samples of this study predate the infection). Cell type and time point are not known. CDR3 coding DNA: TGCGCCAGCAGCTCGACCGGGACAGGGCGGAACACTGAAGCTTTCTTT. It encodes CASSSTGTGRNTEAFF.